Listed below are T cell receptor beta chains from one sample, sequenced in a study of blood T cell repertoires in COVID-19. The repertoire was sequenced with immunoSEQ multiplex PCR; TCRdb's copy has only in-frame clones and lacks some. The table records about 230,000 clones, around 88% of them present only once. Specimen: PBMCs or T cells enriched from blood (not recorded which). The receptors come from a woman aged 40 to 50 with acute COVID-19. The CDR3 runs from the conserved cysteine through the conserved F or W. A D gene is named only where the DNA matches it firmly. Clone sizes are given selectively: once, few, many, or a class where the clone is expanded.

abundance,d_gene,j_gene,v_gene,CDR3nt,CDR3aa
.,.,TRBJ2-1,TRBV19,TGTGCCAGTAGTGGAGTCGTTAGAGAGCAGTTCTTC,CASSGVVREQFF
.,.,TRBJ1-6,TRBV7-7,TGTGCTAGCAGTCCCGACAGGCACTCACCCCTCCACTTT,CASSPDRHSPLHF
.,.,TRBJ1-1,TRBV19,TGTGCCAGTAAGCTCTCGGGCACTGAAGCTTTCTTT,CASKLSGTEAFF
.,.,TRBJ1-2,TRBV4-3,TGCGCCAGCAGCCAAGATTCGGTTTCCAACTATGGCTACACCTTC,CASSQDSVSNYGYTF
.,.,TRBJ2-7,TRBV5-1,TGCGCCAGCAGCTCCGGAGGGTCAGATTCCTACGAGCAGTACTTC,CASSSGGSDSYEQYF
.,.,TRBJ2-3,TRBV5-6,TGTGCCAGCACTACCTCGAACGAAGATACGCAGTATTTT,CASTTSNEDTQYF
.,TRBD2,TRBJ2-3,TRBV27,TGTGCCAGCAGTGTCACTAGCGGGGGGCCAGCAGATACGCAGTATTTT,CASSVTSGGPADTQYF
.,TRBD1,TRBJ1-1,TRBV5-1,TGCGCCAGCAGCTCAGGGACAGGGCTGAACACTGAAGCTTTCTTT,CASSSGTGLNTEAFF
.,TRBD1,TRBJ2-3,TRBV2,TGTGCCAGCAGAGATGGACAGGGGGCGATAGATACGCAGTATTTT,CASRDGQGAIDTQYF
.,.,TRBJ2-3,TRBV2,TGTGCCAGCCTCGGGTCCACAGATACGCAGTATTTT,CASLGSTDTQYF
.,TRBD1,TRBJ2-7,TRBV5-1,TGCGCCAGCAAGAGGGACAGCTTGAGCTCCTACGAGCAGTACTTC,CASKRDSLSSYEQYF
.,TRBD1,TRBJ2-5,TRBV7-9,TGTGCCAGCAGCTCCGATATGGACAGGGTGAAAGAGACCCAGTACTTC,CASSSDMDRVKETQYF
.,.,TRBJ1-2,TRBV18,TGTGCCAGCTCACCCCCGACAGCCAACTATGGCTACACCTTC,CASSPPTANYGYTF
.,.,TRBJ1-6,TRBV15,TGTGCCACCAGCAGAGGCGGACAGTCATATAATTCACCCCTCCACTTT,CATSRGGQSYNSPLHF
.,TRBD2,TRBJ2-3,TRBV29-1,TGCAGCGTTGAGGGTTTCTTACGGGAGGCAGATACGCAGTATTTT,CSVEGFLREADTQYF
.,.,TRBJ1-1,TRBV4-3,TGCGCCAGCAGCCAAGATTCGAGGGAAGGGCAAGCTTTCTTT,CASSQDSREGQAFF
.,.,TRBJ1-2,TRBV11-3,TGTGCCAGCAGCTTAGATATGAGCAGGGACTATGGCTACACCTTC,CASSLDMSRDYGYTF
.,TRBD2,TRBJ2-5,TRBV7-9,TGTGCCAGCAGCTTTGGTGCGGGAGTAGAGACCCAGTACTTC,CASSFGAGVETQYF
.,TRBD1,TRBJ1-2,TRBV7-6,TGTGCCAGCAGCTTAGACCCAGGGGGCAACTATGGCTACACCTTC,CASSLDPGGNYGYTF
.,.,TRBJ1-3,TRBV7-9,TGTGCCAGCAGCGTAGAAGGACTGATCTCTGGAAACACCATATATTTT,CASSVEGLISGNTIYF
.,TRBD1,TRBJ2-2,TRBV5-4,TGTGCCAGCAGGCCGGACAGGGGAGGGACCGGGGAGCTGTTTTTT,CASRPDRGGTGELFF
.,.,TRBJ1-6,TRBV12-3/TRBV12-4,TGTGCCAGCAGTCTCACCCAGAATTCACCCCTCCACTTT,CASSLTQNSPLHF
.,TRBD2,TRBJ2-2,TRBV10-1,TGCGCCAGCAGTGAAAGGACTAGCGGGGGGCGCTTCGGGACCGGGGAGCTGTTTTTT,CASSERTSGGRFGTGELFF
.,.,TRBJ1-2,TRBV4-1,TGCGCCAGCAGCCAAACGGCTAACTATGGCTACACCTTC,CASSQTANYGYTF
.,.,TRBJ2-7,TRBV6-2/TRBV6-3,TGTGCCAGCAGTCAGGACGGGAAGTCCTACGAGCAGTACTTC,CASSQDGKSYEQYF
.,.,TRBJ1-2,TRBV6-1,TGTGCCAGCAGTGAAAGGAGAGGGGGGGCATATGGCTACACCTTC,CASSERRGGAYGYTF
.,TRBD1,TRBJ1-4,TRBV24-1,TGTGCCGACCGGCAGGGGGGCACTAATGAAAAACTGTTTTTT,CADRQGGTNEKLFF
.,.,TRBJ2-2,TRBV9,TGTGCCAGCAGCGTAGTCCCATCGGGCGGGGAGCTGTTTTTT,CASSVVPSGGELFF
.,.,TRBJ1-1,TRBV6-5,TGTGCCAGCAGTTACCTAGTATCACAGGGAAGGGCTGAAGCTTTCTTT,CASSYLVSQGRAEAFF
once,TRBD2,TRBJ2-2,TRBV7-8,TGTGCCAGCAGCCTCAGGACTAGCGGGCGCACCGGGGAGCTGTTTTTT,CASSLRTSGRTGELFF
.,.,TRBJ1-3,TRBV21-1,TGTGCCAGCAGCGCCCGACAGGGGCCGGGAAACACCATATATTTT,CASSARQGPGNTIYF
.,TRBD2,TRBJ2-5,TRBV5-4,TGTGCTGCTAGCGGGAGGGCCGCCGTAGAGACCCAGTACTTC,CAASGRAAVETQYF
.,.,TRBJ2-5,TRBV27,TGTGCCAGCAAGGGGTTGGGGACCCAGTACTTC,CASKGLGTQYF
few,.,TRBJ2-1,TRBV19,TGTGCCAGTAGTATAGCGGGTGAGCAGTTCTTC,CASSIAGEQFF
.,TRBD2,TRBJ2-3,TRBV27,TGTGCCAGCAGTGAAGCGGGAAGGGGCACAGATACGCAGTATTTT,CASSEAGRGTDTQYF
.,TRBD2,TRBJ2-1,TRBV19,TGTGCCAGTAGTATAGGAGCGGGGCGCAATGAGCAGTTCTTC,CASSIGAGRNEQFF
.,TRBD1,TRBJ1-5,TRBV19,TGTGCCAGTAGTGCAGGGGGTCCTAGCAATCAGCCCCAGCATTTT,CASSAGGPSNQPQHF
.,.,TRBJ2-1,TRBV4-2,TGTGCCAGCAGCCAAGATTACAGGGTTGGCGCCAATGAGCAGTTCTTC,CASSQDYRVGANEQFF
.,.,TRBJ2-5,TRBV9,TGTGCCAGCAGCCCCCCTCCTGACAGGACTGGGGAGACCCAGTACTTC,CASSPPPDRTGETQYF
.,TRBD2,TRBJ2-2,TRBV13,TGTGCCAGCAGCCCGGCCGGGGGGTTATCCGGGGAGCTGTTTTTT,CASSPAGGLSGELFF
.,TRBD1,TRBJ1-4,TRBV7-9,TGTGCCAGCAGCCCGACAGGGGGCAAGGGTAATGAAAAACTGTTTTTT,CASSPTGGKGNEKLFF
.,TRBD1,TRBJ1-1,TRBV10-2,TGCGCCAGCAGAGCTGGACAGGTTGAATCCTCTGAAGCTTTCTTT,CASRAGQVESSEAFF
.,.,TRBJ1-2,TRBV5-4,TGTGCCAGCAGCTTGGCTGGGGCTCGTGGTGGCTACACCTTC,CASSLAGARGGYTF